One T cell receptor beta chain is described in this entry. The PCR was carried out with 60 Vbeta primers and 13 Jbeta primers. Only in-frame clones appear in the TCRdb table, and some are missing; sequencing was by immunoSEQ multiplex PCR. This sample's clone table lists tens of thousands of clones. Germline V gene lookup returns CDR1 LNHDA and CDR2 SQIVND (reference sequence). Trimming took off 5 bases at V and 2 bases at J, with 6 bases between the two ends. The CDR3 consists of 12 residues. This entry comes from a study of cytomegalovirus exposure and HLA in healthy donors. Specimen: PBMCs. The chain is built from TRBV19 and TRBJ1-2; D is unclear. The TCR comes from a female donor in good health and CMV-seropositive. Here the CDR3 reads CASSGQNYGYTF. CDR3 DNA: TGTGCCAGTAGTGGCCAGAACTATGGCTACACCTTC.